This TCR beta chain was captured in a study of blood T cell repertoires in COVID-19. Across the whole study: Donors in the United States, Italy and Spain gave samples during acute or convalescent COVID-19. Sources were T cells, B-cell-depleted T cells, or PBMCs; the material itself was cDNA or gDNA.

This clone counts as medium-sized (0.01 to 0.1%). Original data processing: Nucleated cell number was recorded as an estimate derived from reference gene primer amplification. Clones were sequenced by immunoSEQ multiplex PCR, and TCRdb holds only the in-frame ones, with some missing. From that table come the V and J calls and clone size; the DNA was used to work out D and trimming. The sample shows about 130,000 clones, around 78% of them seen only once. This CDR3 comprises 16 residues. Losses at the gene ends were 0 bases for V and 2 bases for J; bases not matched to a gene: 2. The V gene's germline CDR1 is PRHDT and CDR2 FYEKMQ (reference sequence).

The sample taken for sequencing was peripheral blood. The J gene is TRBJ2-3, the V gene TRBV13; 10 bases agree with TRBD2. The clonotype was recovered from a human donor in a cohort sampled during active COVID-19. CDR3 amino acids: CASSLGSGGVTDTQYF. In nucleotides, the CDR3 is TGTGCCAGCAGCTTAGGGAGCGGGGGGGTCACAGATACGCAGTATTTT.